This T cell receptor (beta chain) was recovered during a study of cytomegalovirus exposure and HLA in healthy donors. Looking at the study overall: Earlier, 150 million to 200 million T cells were analyzed, and some 120 million unique TCR beta sequences were found among them. Points from the study as a whole: As a later analysis revealed, most CMV-associated TCR beta chains appeared HLA-restricted. The authors later linked a missense DCLRE1C variant to TCR beta V- and J-gene trimming.

This CDR3 has 14 residues. Germline assignment: CDR1 MNHNS and CDR2 SASEGT. After removal of 6 bases from V and 6 bases from J, the junction contained 5 bases not matched to a gene. 13 Jbeta primers and 60 Vbeta primers were used for the PCR. Data came from immunoSEQ multiplex PCR; TCRdb stores just in-frame clones and leaves some out. The table shows 100,000 or so clones, with 75% to 85% occurring only once. When sampled, the donors appeared nominally healthy, though they likely had unrecorded immune exposures. As to this clone: Antigen unknown.

The rearrangement uses TRBV6-1 and TRBJ2-1, with 10 bases lining up with TRBD2. This TCR was sampled from a woman in her forties or fifties in good health and CMV-seropositive. The sample was PBMCs. The CDR3 bases are TGTGCCAGCAGGAGACTAGCGGGTGCCAATGAGCAGTTCTTC. Residues: CASRRLAGANEQFF.